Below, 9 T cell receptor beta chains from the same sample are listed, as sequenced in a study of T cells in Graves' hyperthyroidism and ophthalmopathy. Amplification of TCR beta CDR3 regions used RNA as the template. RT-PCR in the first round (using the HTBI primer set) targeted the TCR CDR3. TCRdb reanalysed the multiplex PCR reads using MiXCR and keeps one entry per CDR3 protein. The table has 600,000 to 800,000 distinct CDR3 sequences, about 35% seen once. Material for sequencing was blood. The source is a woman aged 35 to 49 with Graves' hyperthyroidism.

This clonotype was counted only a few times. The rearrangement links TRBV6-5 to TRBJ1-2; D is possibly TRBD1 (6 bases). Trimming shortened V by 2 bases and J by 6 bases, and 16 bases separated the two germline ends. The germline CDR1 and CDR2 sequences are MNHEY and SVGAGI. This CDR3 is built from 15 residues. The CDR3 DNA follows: TGTGCCAGCAGTTACGTTAGGCAGGGGTACGATGGCTACACCTTC. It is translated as CASSYVRQGYDGYTF.

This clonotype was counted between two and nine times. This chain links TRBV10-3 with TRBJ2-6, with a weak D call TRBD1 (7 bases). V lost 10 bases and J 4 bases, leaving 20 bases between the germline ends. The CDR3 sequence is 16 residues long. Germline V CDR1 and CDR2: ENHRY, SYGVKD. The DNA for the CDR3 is TGTGCCAGCAGGGGGGTAGTTCGTGGAGGGGCCAACGTCCTGACTTTC. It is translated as CASRGVVRGGANVLTF.

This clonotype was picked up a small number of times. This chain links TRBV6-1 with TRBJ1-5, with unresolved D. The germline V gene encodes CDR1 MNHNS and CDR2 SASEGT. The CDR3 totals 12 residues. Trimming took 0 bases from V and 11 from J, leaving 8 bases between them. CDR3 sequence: CASSEAAVTQHF. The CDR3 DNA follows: TGTGCCAGCAGTGAAGCCGCAGTGACCCAGCATTTT.

Here the CDR3 reads CSAPYRDNYGYTF. DNA for the CDR3: TGCAGTGCTCCGTACAGGGATAACTATGGCTACACCTTC. This chain connects TRBV20-1 to TRBJ1-2; D might be TRBD1 (6 bases). Per germline, CDR1 DFQATT and CDR2 SNEGSKA (reference sequence). The CDR3 loop spans 13 amino acids. V lost 5 bases to trimming and J lost 1 base, with 11 bases between them.

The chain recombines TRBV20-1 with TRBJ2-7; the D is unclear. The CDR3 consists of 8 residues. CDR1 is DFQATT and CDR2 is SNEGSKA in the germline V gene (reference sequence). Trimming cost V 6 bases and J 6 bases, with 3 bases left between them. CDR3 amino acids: CSAREQYF. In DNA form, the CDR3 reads TGCAGTGCCCGCGAGCAGTACTTC.

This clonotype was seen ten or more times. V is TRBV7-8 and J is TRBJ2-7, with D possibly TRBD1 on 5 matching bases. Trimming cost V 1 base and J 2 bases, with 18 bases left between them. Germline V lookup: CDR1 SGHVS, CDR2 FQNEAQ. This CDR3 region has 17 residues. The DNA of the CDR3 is TGTGCCAGCAGCTTAGTTCCGTCATCAGGGTATCCCTACGAGCAGTACTTC. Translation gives CASSLVPSSGYPYEQYF.

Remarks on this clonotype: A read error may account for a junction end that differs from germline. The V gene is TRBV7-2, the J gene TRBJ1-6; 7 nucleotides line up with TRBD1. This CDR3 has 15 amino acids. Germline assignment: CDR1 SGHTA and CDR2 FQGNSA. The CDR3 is CASSQGGGIRSPLHF. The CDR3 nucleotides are TGCGCCAGCAGCCAGGGGGGGGGGATACGGTCACCCCTCCACTTT.

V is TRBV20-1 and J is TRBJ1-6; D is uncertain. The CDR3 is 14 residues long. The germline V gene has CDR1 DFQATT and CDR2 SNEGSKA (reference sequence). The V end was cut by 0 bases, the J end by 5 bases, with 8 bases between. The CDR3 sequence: CSARDGLNNSPLHF. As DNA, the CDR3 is TGCAGTGCTAGAGACGGGCTTAATAATTCACCCCTCCACTTT.

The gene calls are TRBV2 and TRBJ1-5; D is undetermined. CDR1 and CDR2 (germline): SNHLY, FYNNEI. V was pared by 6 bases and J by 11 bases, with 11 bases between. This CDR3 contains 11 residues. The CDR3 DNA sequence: TGTGCCAGCAGCGATCAAGAGACCCAGCATTTT. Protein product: CASSDQETQHF.